This T cell receptor (beta chain) derives from a study of identical twins (dated by TCRdb to 2015 to 2016). Regarding the study in general: TCR alpha and beta repertoires from monozygotic twins, unrelated adults of various ages and cord blood were deep-sequenced to test whether fetal clonotypes persist. To rule out contamination, replicate twin experiments were performed at different times with different library preparation protocols.

This clonotype showed up many times. What this receptor recognizes is not known. Base-call qualities are not available, and no considerably larger clone is one nucleotide away. Including cysteine and phenylalanine, the CDR3 has 13 amino acids. Kept here is only the CDR3 DNA, which spans 39 bases and is read in frame from base 1. The junction shows trimming of 2 bases on V and 7 bases on J, plus 9 bases between the germline ends. The germline V gene specifies SGHTA as CDR1 and FQGNSA as CDR2. Libraries were prepared through 5' RACE. For sequencing, an Illumina HiSeq 2000 was employed. A universal primer binding site was introduced by template switching, and a unique molecular identifier was present in the final cDNA, enabling accurate counting of TCR cDNA molecules. Specific primers in the conserved constant-segment region were used to synthesize first-strand cDNA for TCR alpha and beta chains. To control for contamination, every cDNA library carried two barcodes: a SMART-Mk sample barcode plus Illumina barcodes. TruSeq adapter sequences along with Illumina sample barcodes were introduced in two successive PCR steps. Sequencing of the TCR alpha and beta cDNA libraries was done on the Illumina HiSeq platform using custom primers. In the authors' own workflow: Unique molecular identifiers were extracted from raw reads with MiGEC, and CDR3 positions were determined with MiXCR. Recombination models were inferred per individual with the repgenHMM and IGoR tools using an EM algorithm. The tcR package in R was used for shared clonotype analysis, with sharing normalized by the product of cloneset sizes. To study raw recombination free of thymic and clonal selection effects, out-of-frame nonproductive sequences were analyzed. The public sequencing data were trimmed at Q25 with fastp and processed into clonotypes with MiXCR by TCRdb, which kept only in-frame beta chains. Rows with a matching CDR3 protein are joined into one entry that keeps the most common DNA and genes. TCRdb's processing, not the study's, gives the V and J calls here. The sample table shows a few hundred thousand distinct CDR3 sequences, and over 8.5% are seen once. Approximately 3% of the sample lies in the top ten.

Summary of the overall study and its limitations: Zero-insertion analyses could be partly confounded by invariant T cells such as MAIT and iNKT, although diverse VJ usage argued against such confounding for most clonotypes. Excess twin sharing in beta out-of-frame sequences was weaker because fewer shared sequences lowered the signal-to-noise ratio. Out-of-frame TCR alpha sharing in monozygotic twins was systematically underestimated by recombination models, whereas sharing between unrelated individuals was in agreement with the recombination models. Because the same donors could not be followed over many years, conclusions were based on cross-sectional statistical analysis. Compared with coincidental sharing between unrelated individuals, out-of-frame TCR alpha sequences shared between twins showed an excess of sequences with low generation probability. Fewer insertions were carried by abundant cord blood beta clonotypes, a similar but weaker trend appeared in young adult naive repertoires, and no such trend appeared in memory repertoires.

Every donor was a healthy Caucasian. Three pairs of female monozygotic twins, all aged roughly 18 to 29 years, were included in the twin cohort. The RNA used for TCR libraries was isolated from peripheral blood mononuclear cells. These data were also filed under a second study, of yellow fever vaccine responses in identical twins. The second source states: According to the authors, in identical twins the way T cells responded to vaccination appeared partly convergent and partly personalized. In the study, vaccine-responding T cell clones were precisely tracked in identical twins.

The sequence came from a woman younger than 35 in good health. The material sequenced was PBMCs. The chain was built from TRBV7-2 and TRBJ1-5, with TRBD1 perhaps the D gene, on 6 matching bases. The DNA sequence is as follows: TGTGCCAGCAGCTTAAGGGGGGAACAGCCCCAGCATTTT. Its protein product is CASSLRGEQPQHF.